This T cell receptor beta chain comes out of a study of blood T cell repertoires in COVID-19. Trimming pared 1 base from V and 4 bases from J, leaving 10 bases between. The CDR3 is 14 amino acids. Germline V CDR1 and CDR2: MNHNS, SASEGT. In the original processing: Reference gene primer amplification gave estimated nucleated cell counts. Measured with immunoSEQ multiplex PCR; TCRdb has only the in-frame clones, and not every one. V and J calls and clone size come straight from that table; D and trimming were deduced from the DNA. The data contain roughly 250,000 clones, about nine tenths of them seen just once; the ten biggest clones take up 6% to 9%.

Material: peripheral blood. The genes are TRBV6-1 and TRBJ1-2; tentatively, D is TRBD1 (5 bases). The sequence derives from a man aged 60-69 years who had recovered from COVID-19. CDR3 loop: CASSEEGQAYGYTF. CDR3 nucleotide sequence: TGTGCCAGCAGTGAAGAGGGGCAGGCCTATGGCTACACCTTC.